This T cell receptor (beta chain) is from a study of T cells in Graves' hyperthyroidism and ophthalmopathy. This clonotype occurred a few times. The CDR3 loop spans 16 amino acids. The germline gives CDR1 MGHDK, CDR2 SYGVNS. V shed 2 bases and J shed 5 bases, with 18 bases lying between them. RNA transcripts yielded amplified TCR beta CDR3 regions. Primed by the HTBI set, a first-round RT-PCR was run on the TCR CDR3. One entry per CDR3 protein, called by TCRdb with MiXCR from the multiplex PCR reads. The sample lists under 550,000 distinct CDR3 sequences; just under 20% were seen once. The source is a man aged 40-49 years with Graves' ophthalmopathy. V is TRBV25-1 and J is TRBJ2-5; possibly TRBD1 or TRBD2 for D (6 bases each). What was sequenced was blood. CDR3 loop: CASSEIGQTRGETQYF. CDR3 in DNA: TGTGCCAGCAGTGAAATCGGACAGACCCGGGGGGAGACCCAGTACTTC.